This entry lists 26 T cell receptor beta chains sequenced from one sample in a study of blood T cells in healthy people across ages. A second PCR, run for about 6 to 12 cycles, used a sample-barcoded 5' primer plus a J-beta primer mix. One entry per CDR3 protein, called by TCRdb with MiXCR from the 5' RACE reads. The top ten hold 15% to 20% of the sample, which has around 900,000 distinct CDR3 sequences, around 30% seen once. Sequenced material: blood. The receptor source for this set is a woman of 80 years or more in good health.

This clonotype was observed at least ten times. The chain combines TRBV12-3 or TRBV12-4 with TRBJ1-6; the match to TRBD1 covers 12 bases. The CDR3 has 15 residues. With V trimmed by 5 bases and J by 9 bases, 5 bases remained unmatched. The CDR3 DNA is TGTGCCAGCAGTCAGGGGACAGGGGGCAGTTCACCCCTCCACTTT. Encoded protein: CASSQGTGGSSPLHF.

This clonotype was seen at least ten times. DNA for the CDR3: TGTGCCAGCAGCCCTCGCCCAGCATCTTACAAAAACATTCAGTACTTC. Translating gives CASSPRPASYKNIQYF. The chain carries TRBV7-2 and TRBJ2-4; D ambiguous. CDR1 is SGHTA and CDR2 is FQGNSA in the germline V gene. Trimming removed 5 bases at V and 3 bases at J, with 17 bases between. The CDR3 runs to 16 residues.

This clonotype turned up a few times. V usage is TRBV6-2 or TRBV6-3 and J usage is TRBJ2-3; the match to TRBD2 covers 8 bases. The germline CDR1 and CDR2 sequences are MNHEY and SVGEGT. The CDR3 covers 15 residues. V gave up 5 bases and J gave up 4 bases; unmatched junction bases: 8. CDR3 nucleotide sequence: TGTGCCAGCAGTCCTCGGGGGGGCGGCGCAGATACGCAGTATTTT. Translating it yields CASSPRGGGADTQYF.

This clonotype was found many times. The CDR3 region is CASSLISGTNNNEQFF. The DNA of the CDR3 is TGCGCCAGCAGCTTGATCTCCGGGACAAATAACAATGAGCAGTTCTTC. The chain recombines TRBV5-1 with TRBJ2-1, with a tentative D call TRBD1 (6 bases). Germline V lookup: CDR1 SGHRS, CDR2 YFSETQ. Trimming took 1 base from V and 5 from J, leaving 16 bases between them. CDR3 length: 16 residues.

Of note for this clonotype: This may stem from a read error, because a much larger clone lies one nucleotide away. CDR3 DNA: TGTGCCAGCAATAGAGGGTTGGGGTTCGAGACCCAGTACTTC. The encoded protein is CASNRGLGFETQYF. The chain carries TRBV6-5 and TRBJ2-5; tentatively, D is TRBD2 (5 bases). Germline-derived CDR1 and CDR2 are MNHEY and SVGAGI. Trimming left V 7 bases short and J 5 bases short, with 17 bases between. The CDR3 is 14 residues long.

The V and J genes are TRBV19 and TRBJ1-5; D is unresolved. V was pared by 1 base and J by 3 bases, with 4 bases between. There are 13 residues in the CDR3. Germline CDR1 is LNHDA and CDR2 is SQIVND (reference sequence). Written as DNA, the CDR3 is TGTGCCAGTAGTATAGGGGCCAATCAGCCCCAGCATTTT. Amino acid sequence: CASSIGANQPQHF.

This clonotype was recorded many times. This may be a read error: a much more frequent sequence differs by one nucleotide. The chain couples TRBV7-6 to TRBJ2-1; 8 nucleotides line up with TRBD2. Germline-derived CDR1 and CDR2 are SGHVS and FNYEAQ. The CDR3 contains 16 residues. The V gene end was trimmed by 1 base and the J gene end by 7 bases; junction bases not matched to a gene: 9. This chain's CDR3 is CASSLGSGVAGNEQFF. CDR3 nucleotides: TGTGCCAGCAGCTTAGGATCCGGGGTAGCGGGGAATGAGCAGTTCTTC.

This clonotype was observed many times. The chain is built from TRBV20-1 and TRBJ1-2; 8 bases line up with TRBD1. The germline gives CDR1 DFQATT, CDR2 SNEGSKA (reference sequence). This CDR3 contains 11 residues. The trim removed 5 bases at V and 8 bases at J, leaving 4 bases unmatched. The CDR3 loop is CSAVQGGGYTF. The CDR3 nucleotides read TGCAGTGCTGTACAGGGGGGAGGCTACACCTTC.

This clonotype was seen at least ten times. The rearrangement uses TRBV9 and TRBJ2-1, with 8 bases lining up with TRBD2. CDR3 length: 15 residues. The junction had 10 bases not matched to a gene; V was cut back by 6 bases and J by 5 bases. Per the germline V gene, CDR1 is SGDLS and CDR2 is YYNGEE. The CDR3 DNA is TGTGCCAGCACCCTTGGCGGGGGGACGAACAATGAGCAGTTCTTC. It is translated as CASTLGGGTNNEQFF. Full variable domain (outside the CDR3, taken from reference TRBV9 and TRBJ2-1): DSGVTQTPKHLITATGQRVTLRCSPRSGDLSVYWYQQSLDQGLQFLIQYYNGEERAKGNILERFSAQQFPDLHSELNLSSLELGDSALYFCASTLGGGTNNEQFFGPGTRLTVL.

This clonotype has a count of ten or more. The genes are TRBV27 and TRBJ2-6; D possibly corresponds to TRBD1 (5 bases). Per the germline V gene, CDR1 is MNHEY and CDR2 is SMNVEV (reference sequence). Trimming stripped 6 bases from V and 0 bases from J, with 9 bases between. There are 15 residues in the CDR3. The CDR3 reads CASSQTASGANVLTF. The DNA of the CDR3 is TGTGCCAGCAGCCAGACAGCCTCTGGGGCCAACGTCCTGACTTTC.

A note on this clonotype: Relative to the germline gene, one junction end is altered; a read error may explain this. This chain joins TRBV24-1 and TRBJ2-3; D may match TRBD1 or TRBD2 (7 bases each). There are 16 residues in the CDR3. Germline lookup yields CDR1 KGHDR and CDR2 SFDVKD. CDR3 in DNA: TGTGCCACCAGTGATACAGGGGAGGGTAAGACAGATACGCGGTATTTT. Residues: CATSDTGEGKTDTRYF.

The chain uses TRBV6-5 and TRBJ2-4; 9 bases are a match to TRBD1. Trimming at V came to 7 bases and at J to 2 bases, leaving 9 bases not matched to a gene. Germline CDR1 and CDR2: MNHEY and SVGAGI. This CDR3 has 16 residues. The CDR3 DNA reads as TGTGCCAGCATGTTAAGGACAGGGGTGACCAAAAACATTCAGTACTTC. This codes for CASMLRTGVTKNIQYF.

This clonotype showed up many times. This rearrangement joins TRBV3-1 to TRBJ2-7; TRBD1 matches at 9 bases. Germline V gene sequence: CDR1 LGHDT, CDR2 YNNKEL (reference sequence). V lost 1 base, J lost 5 bases, and 6 bases stayed unmatched. The CDR3 runs to 15 residues. The CDR3 DNA reads TGTGCCAGCAGCCAAGCCGGGACAGGGAACCACGAGCAGTACTTC. Translated, it gives CASSQAGTGNHEQYF.

A few counts support this clonotype. Being one base from a much bigger clone, this may be a read error. CDR3 bases: TGTGCCAGCAGCCTAACTAGCTCTGGGGTGACCCAGTACTTC. It is translated as CASSLTSSGVTQYF. The chain recombines TRBV7-2 with TRBJ2-7, with a weak D call TRBD2 (6 bases). The tail of the sequence fits TRBJ2-5 better, so the J call may be wrong. Germline V gene sequence: CDR1 SGHTA, CDR2 FQGNSA. The length of the CDR3 is 14 residues.

V usage is TRBV6-1 and J usage is TRBJ2-3, with a tentative D call TRBD2 (7 bases). V lost 11 bases to trimming and J lost 5 bases, with 20 bases between them. CDR3 size: 14 residues. Germline V gives CDR1 MNHNS, CDR2 SASEGT. As DNA, the CDR3 is TGTGCCGTAAAGGGGGGGGGGGCGGAAGATACGCAGTATTTT. Amino acid sequence: CAVKGGGAEDTQYF.

This clonotype was counted many times. The chain recombines TRBV3-1 with TRBJ2-5; D might be TRBD2 (6 bases). Per the germline V gene, CDR1 is LGHDT and CDR2 is YNNKEL (reference sequence). The CDR3 spans 15 residues. The V and J ends lost 0 bases and 7 bases respectively, with 15 bases between them. The CDR3 DNA sequence: TGTGCCAGCAGCCAAGATCAACTAGCCGGGGGGACCCAGTACTTC. This sequence encodes CASSQDQLAGGTQYF.

This clonotype occurred many times. The chain uses TRBV20-1 and TRBJ2-5, with D uncertain. The CDR3 consists of 13 residues. In germline, CDR1 is DFQATT, CDR2 SNEGSKA (reference sequence). Trimming removed 6 bases at V and 3 bases at J, with 14 bases between. The chain's CDR3 is CSASRRHKETQYF. The CDR3 nucleotides are TGCAGTGCCTCGCGACGGCATAAAGAGACCCAGTACTTC.

This clonotype was seen repeatedly, ten times or more. V and J are TRBV20-1 and TRBJ1-1; 12 bases are a match to TRBD1. CDR1 and CDR2 from the germline V gene are DFQATT and SNEGSKA (reference sequence). The CDR3 spans 15 residues. V lost 6 bases to trimming and J lost 8 bases; unmatched junction nucleotides: 13. Here the CDR3 reads CSAAPGTGGTTEAFF. The CDR3 DNA sequence: TGCAGTGCCGCTCCCGGGACAGGGGGCACTACCGAAGCTTTCTTT.

This chain uses TRBV29-1 with TRBJ2-1; TRBD1 agrees at 7 bases. The germline gives CDR1 SQVTM, CDR2 ANQGSEA. CDR3 size: 15 residues. V lost 1 base to trimming and J lost 5 bases; unmatched junction nucleotides: 8. In nucleotides, the CDR3 is TGCAGCGTTGAAGTTTGGGACAGTTCCCACAATGAGCAGTTCTTC. Encoded protein: CSVEVWDSSHNEQFF.

The chain employs TRBV20-1 and TRBJ1-5; D is undetermined. V was pared by 2 bases and J by 2 bases, with 10 bases between. The CDR3 totals 14 residues. The germline gives CDR1 DFQATT, CDR2 SNEGSKA (reference sequence). The CDR3 region has the DNA TGCAGTGCTAGAAGTAGTTACGGCAATCAGCCCCAGCATTTT. It translates to CSARSSYGNQPQHF.

V usage is TRBV19 and J usage is TRBJ1-6; no clear D gene. Germline CDR1 reads LNHDA; CDR2 reads SQIVND (reference sequence). CDR3 size: 15 residues. The germline V and J ends were trimmed by 1 base and 5 bases, with 9 bases remaining between them. The DNA for the CDR3 is TGTGCCAGTAGTATAGTTGGCGCTGATAATTCACCCCTCCACTTT. Its protein is CASSIVGADNSPLHF.

This chain joins TRBV12-3 or TRBV12-4 and TRBJ2-3; D call uncertain. The CDR3 covers 14 residues. With 6 bases removed from V and 11 bases from J, the gap between germline ends came to 21 bases. CDR3 sequence reads: CASSLGVSADVQYF. The CDR3 DNA reads as TGTGCCAGCAGCCTTGGGGTGAGTGCAGATGTGCAGTATTTT.

As to this clonotype: This may be a read error, as it is one base from a much larger clone. The V and J genes are TRBV6-5 and TRBJ2-5; the match to TRBD1 covers 7 bases. The germline V gene encodes CDR1 MNHEY and CDR2 SVGAGI. CDR3 length: 16 amino acids. This CDR3 is CACSFAKTGYQETQYF. As DNA, the CDR3 is TGTGCCTGCAGTTTCGCCAAGACAGGGTACCAAGAGACCCAGTACTTC.

Many counts were recorded for this clonotype. The chain recombines TRBV6-6 with TRBJ2-5, with D perhaps TRBD2 (7 bases). This CDR3 has 14 residues. V gave up 2 bases and J gave up 4 bases, with 11 bases separating them. Germline CDR1 and CDR2: MNHNY and SVGAGI (reference sequence). As DNA, the CDR3 is TGTGCCAGCAGTTACGGGGGGGGCCGAGAGACCCAGTACTTC. Its translation: CASSYGGGRETQYF.

The chain employs TRBV5-1 and TRBJ2-6; no definite D call. The CDR3 has 17 residues. Germline V lookup: CDR1 SGHRS, CDR2 YFSETQ. Trimming removed 3 bases at V and 1 base at J, with 14 bases between. The CDR3 reads CASSSGLSGSGANVLTF. CDR3 sequence (DNA): TGCGCCAGCAGCTCGGGCCTATCCGGATCTGGGGCCAACGTCCTGACTTTC.

Ten or more counts support this clonotype. The V gene is TRBV7-9, the J gene TRBJ2-3; D is undetermined. V was pared by 4 bases and J by 3 bases, with 8 bases between. CDR3 length: 13 amino acids. Germline assignment: CDR1 SEHNR and CDR2 FQNEAQ (reference sequence). The CDR3 DNA sequence: TGTGCCAGCAGCTCGAACCCAACAGATACGCAGTATTTT. It encodes CASSSNPTDTQYF.